Listed here is a single T cell receptor beta chain. No antigen is known for it. Measured with immunoSEQ multiplex PCR; TCRdb has only the in-frame clones, and not every one. Among approximately 500,000 clones listed, 79% were seen once. Germline V lookup: CDR1 SGHNT, CDR2 YYREEE (reference sequence). Trimming took 4 bases from V and 5 from J; bases not matched to a gene: 7. The CDR3 is 14 amino acids. This entry is derived from a study of shared clonotypes between healthy human individuals. Study conclusions and caveats: Clonotype sharing among donors was expected to depend on sequencing depth.

Donors had no recently reported acute infections or vaccinations and were HIV-negative. Adults of Caucasian background living in Nashville, Tennessee made up all donors. The TCR sequence derives from a woman in her 40s in good health. Some clones in this sample may be carry-over from other donors' samples. The J gene is TRBJ2-5, the V gene TRBV5-4, with TRBD1 matching over 8 bases. Sequenced: PBMCs. CDR3 sequence (DNA): TGTGCCAGCAGCCCCCGGGACAGGAGGGAGACCCAGTACTTC. Translation gives CASSPRDRRETQYF.